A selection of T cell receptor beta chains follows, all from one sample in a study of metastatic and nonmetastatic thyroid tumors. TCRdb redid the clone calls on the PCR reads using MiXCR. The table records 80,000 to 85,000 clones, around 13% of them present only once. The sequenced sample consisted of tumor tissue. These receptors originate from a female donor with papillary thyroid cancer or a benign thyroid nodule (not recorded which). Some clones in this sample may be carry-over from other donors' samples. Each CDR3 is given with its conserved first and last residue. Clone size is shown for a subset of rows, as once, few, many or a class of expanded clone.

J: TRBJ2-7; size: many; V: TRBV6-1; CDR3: CASSESPGFGLYEQYF
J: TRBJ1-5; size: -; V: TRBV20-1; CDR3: CSVATGASQPQHF
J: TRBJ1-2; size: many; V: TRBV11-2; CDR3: CASSLEVRTPNYGYTF
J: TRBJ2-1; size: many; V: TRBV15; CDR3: CATSRKGPGKGEQFF
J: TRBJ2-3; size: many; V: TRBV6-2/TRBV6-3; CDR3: CASRRGLSTDTQYF
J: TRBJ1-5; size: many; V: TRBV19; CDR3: CASSINGPNQPQHF
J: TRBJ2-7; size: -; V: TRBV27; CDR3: CASSSWPSVSEPYEQYF
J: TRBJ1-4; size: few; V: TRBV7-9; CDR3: CASSLGMPGEKLFF
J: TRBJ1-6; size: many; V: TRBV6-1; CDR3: CASSQEGYNSPLHF
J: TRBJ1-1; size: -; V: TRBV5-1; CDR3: CASSMGVTVGGTEAFF
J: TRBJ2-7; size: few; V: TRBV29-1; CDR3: CSATTDTSSYEQYF
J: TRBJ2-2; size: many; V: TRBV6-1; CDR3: CASSQTSGRSGELFF
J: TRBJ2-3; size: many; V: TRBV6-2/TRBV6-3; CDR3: CASSRDRSTDTQYF
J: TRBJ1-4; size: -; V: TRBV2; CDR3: CASGRRGAGGYEKLFF
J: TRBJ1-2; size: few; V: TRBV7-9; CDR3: CASNHWVGLQGYTF
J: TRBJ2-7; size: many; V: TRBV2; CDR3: CASAVAGGGSYEQYF
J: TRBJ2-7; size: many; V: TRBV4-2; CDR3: CASSLAERDRGPYHSYEQYF
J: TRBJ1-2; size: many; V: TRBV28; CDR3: CASSPPGGGRRGYTF
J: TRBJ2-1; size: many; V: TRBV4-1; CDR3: CASSQDWASGRRNEQFF
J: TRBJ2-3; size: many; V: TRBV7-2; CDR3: CASSPQPGMRDTQYF
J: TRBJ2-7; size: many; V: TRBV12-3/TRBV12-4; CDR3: CASSLAGVAVPYEQYF
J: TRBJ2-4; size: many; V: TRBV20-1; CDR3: CSAGPPGTSGNGGIQYF
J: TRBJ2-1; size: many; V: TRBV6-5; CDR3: CASSSRDGTGTYNEQFF
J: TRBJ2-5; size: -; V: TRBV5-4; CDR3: CASSAGTSGIGETQYF
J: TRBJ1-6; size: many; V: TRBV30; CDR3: CAWSVRSGTTLRGNSPLHF
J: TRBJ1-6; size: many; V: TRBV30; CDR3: CAWSVLGGSSPLHF
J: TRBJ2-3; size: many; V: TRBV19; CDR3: CASSIGPAGGLTDTQYF
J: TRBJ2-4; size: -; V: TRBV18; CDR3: CASSSGRDSQNIQYF
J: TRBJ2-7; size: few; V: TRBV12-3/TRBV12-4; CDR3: CASSLRCYEQYF
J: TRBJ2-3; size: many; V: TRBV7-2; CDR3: CASSLVGLAADTQYF
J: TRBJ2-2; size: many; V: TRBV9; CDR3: CASSVANAPGELFF
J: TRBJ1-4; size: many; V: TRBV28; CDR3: CASNRDRGFEEKLFF
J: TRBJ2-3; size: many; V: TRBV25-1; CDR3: CASSFRDSGDTQYF
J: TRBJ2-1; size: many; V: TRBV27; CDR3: CASHGRGGYNEQFF
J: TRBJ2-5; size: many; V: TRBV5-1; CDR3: CASSLWDQETQYF
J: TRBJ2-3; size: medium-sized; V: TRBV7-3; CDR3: CASSLAGEDTQYF
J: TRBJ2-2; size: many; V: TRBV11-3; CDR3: CASSINLSGELFF
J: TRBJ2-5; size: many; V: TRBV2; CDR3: CASSEGGRKETQYF
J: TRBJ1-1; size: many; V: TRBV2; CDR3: CASHRDRVTGTEAFF
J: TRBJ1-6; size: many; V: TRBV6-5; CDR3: CASSYLNWTSLGGSPLHF